There are a few counts of the clone carrying this TCR beta chain. As yet, its antigen is unknown. Deletions cut 4 bases from V and 2 bases from J, with 17 bases between. Germline V lookup: CDR1 SGHKS, CDR2 YYEKEE (reference sequence). The CDR3 consists of 16 residues. Unique molecular identifiers were used in preparing the TCRbeta library. TCRdb re-called the PCR reads through MiXCR, storing one row per CDR3 protein. The sample carries roughly 400,000 distinct CDR3 sequences, 43% recorded once. These data are taken from a study of T-cell reconstitution after alpha-beta-depleted transplantation in children. Broader study findings: Expanded clones from the graft, numbering several hundred, reportedly supplied alpha-beta T cells about two months after transplant. T-cell counts and diversity at one year following transplant were attributed mainly to newly produced T cells. Recipient T cells and thymic progenitors that survived were the source of the high TCRbeta diversity seen at day 60 in some patients.

Sequences were derived from PBMCs, sampled before TCRalphabeta/CD19-depleted stem cell transplant. This receptor was taken from a girl aged 2 to 10 with aplastic anemia, due to receive a stem cell transplant. The gene calls are TRBV5-5 and TRBJ2-3; D tentatively reads TRBD1 or TRBD2 (5 bases each). CDR3 in DNA: TGTGCCAGCAGCCCCCCCCCGGGACGGATCACAGATACGCAGTATTTT. Amino acid sequence: CASSPPPGRITDTQYF. Full variable domain (missing parts from reference TRBV5-5 and TRBJ2-3): DAGVTQSPTHLIKTRGQQVTLRCSPISGHKSVSWYQQVLGQGPQFIFQYYEKEERGRGNFPDRFSARQFPNYSSELNVNALLLGDSALYLCASSPPPGRITDTQYFGPGTRLTVL.